Listed below are T cell receptor beta chains from one sample, sequenced in a study of blood T cell repertoires in COVID-19. Using immunoSEQ multiplex PCR, the repertoire was profiled, and TCRdb retains in-frame clones only, with some absent. The sample contains roughly 110,000 clones, about four fifths of which appear only once. The sequenced sample consisted of peripheral blood. The receptors were sampled from a man in his 70s with acute or convalescent COVID-19. Both conserved end residues are part of each CDR3.

len: 13
v_gene: TRBV11-3
j_gene: TRBJ2-2
CDR3aa: CASSLRGTGELFF

len: 15
v_gene: TRBV6-5
j_gene: TRBJ1-4
CDR3aa: CASSRDRVTNEKLFF

len: 15
v_gene: TRBV6-5
j_gene: TRBJ2-2
CDR3aa: CASSPRDRNTGELFF

len: 17
v_gene: TRBV7-8
j_gene: TRBJ2-3
CDR3aa: CASSPHRAVRSTDTQYF

len: 15
v_gene: TRBV19
j_gene: TRBJ1-2
CDR3aa: CASSIGRVGQQDYTF

len: 15
v_gene: TRBV21-1
j_gene: TRBJ2-7
CDR3aa: CASSKGGTGVLEQYF

len: 15
v_gene: TRBV15
j_gene: TRBJ2-6
CDR3aa: CATSRTGAGANVLTF

len: 14
v_gene: TRBV4-3
j_gene: TRBJ2-1
CDR3aa: CASSQVTRGNEQFF

len: 14
v_gene: TRBV18
j_gene: TRBJ2-5
CDR3aa: CASSPSGIWETQYF

len: 11
v_gene: TRBV2
j_gene: TRBJ1-1
CDR3aa: CASRKGGEAFF

len: 15
v_gene: TRBV6-5
j_gene: TRBJ1-4
CDR3aa: CASRRGAGGNEKLFF

len: 15
v_gene: TRBV25-1
j_gene: TRBJ1-4
CDR3aa: CASSESTGINEKLFF

len: 11
v_gene: TRBV20-1
j_gene: TRBJ2-7
CDR3aa: CSARTGDEQYF

len: 13
v_gene: TRBV7-7
j_gene: TRBJ2-5
CDR3aa: CASSLGGQETQYF

len: 14
v_gene: TRBV19
j_gene: TRBJ1-4
CDR3aa: CASRLTAKDEKLFF

len: 17
v_gene: TRBV18
j_gene: TRBJ1-4
CDR3aa: CASSSGTGEGTNEKLFF

len: 14
v_gene: TRBV7-9
j_gene: TRBJ2-5
CDR3aa: CASSQTGFSETQYF

len: 17
v_gene: TRBV18
j_gene: TRBJ2-2
CDR3aa: CASSPATSGANTGELFF

len: 13
v_gene: TRBV6-1
j_gene: TRBJ2-7
CDR3aa: CASSEPSLREQYF

len: 16
v_gene: TRBV5-6
j_gene: TRBJ1-1
CDR3aa: CASPTDRGRGNTEAFF

len: 15
v_gene: TRBV9
j_gene: TRBJ1-2
CDR3aa: CASSEGAGTIYGYTF

len: 15
v_gene: TRBV7-6
j_gene: TRBJ1-2
CDR3aa: CASSSQSGTNYGYTF

len: 16
v_gene: TRBV7-3
j_gene: TRBJ1-1
CDR3aa: CASSLPKEGVGTEAFF

len: 13
v_gene: TRBV29-1
j_gene: TRBJ1-5
CDR3aa: CSVWDRLGQPQHF

len: 18
v_gene: TRBV7-3
j_gene: TRBJ2-2
CDR3aa: CASGTGGRGGPSTGELFF

len: 16
v_gene: TRBV6-5
j_gene: TRBJ2-4
CDR3aa: CASSSKGTVAKNIQYF

len: 14
v_gene: TRBV5-6
j_gene: TRBJ2-5
CDR3aa: CASSFGPDQETQYF

len: 17
v_gene: TRBV19
j_gene: TRBJ2-1
CDR3aa: CASSMGLAGGPGNEQFF

len: 18
v_gene: TRBV19
j_gene: TRBJ1-1
CDR3aa: CASSITVGRGRGNTEAFF

len: 14
v_gene: TRBV10-2
j_gene: TRBJ1-6
CDR3aa: CASSESQGNSPLHF

len: 17
v_gene: TRBV19
j_gene: TRBJ1-2
CDR3aa: CASSRVADSSRIYGYTF

len: 18
v_gene: TRBV7-9
j_gene: TRBJ2-3
CDR3aa: CASSPKRRLAGSTDTQYF

len: 12
v_gene: TRBV4-1
j_gene: TRBJ1-1
CDR3aa: CASSQGQVEAFF

len: 16
v_gene: TRBV12-2
j_gene: TRBJ1-5
CDR3aa: CASRPLKRGDDQPQHF

len: 17
v_gene: TRBV7-6
j_gene: TRBJ1-5
CDR3aa: CASSLGPGWNSNQPQHF

len: 11
v_gene: TRBV6-6
j_gene: TRBJ2-3
CDR3aa: CASVYTDTQYF

len: 16
v_gene: TRBV27
j_gene: TRBJ2-1
CDR3aa: CASSLLASGGFGEQFF

len: 13
v_gene: TRBV3-1/TRBV3-2
j_gene: TRBJ2-3
CDR3aa: CASSQGGADTQYF

len: 12
v_gene: TRBV12-3/TRBV12-4
j_gene: TRBJ2-7
CDR3aa: CASSLVGGEQYF

len: 14
v_gene: TRBV19
j_gene: TRBJ2-1
CDR3aa: CASSIGDSRNEQFF

len: 16
v_gene: TRBV19
j_gene: TRBJ1-5
CDR3aa: CASSSGTGYSNQPQHF

len: 21
v_gene: TRBV19
j_gene: TRBJ1-5
CDR3aa: CASSISTGTGVGGGSNQPQHF

len: 13
v_gene: TRBV2
j_gene: TRBJ1-2
CDR3aa: CASSEASVYGYTF

len: 16
v_gene: TRBV5-1
j_gene: TRBJ2-2
CDR3aa: CASSLAGQGDTGELFF

len: 16
v_gene: TRBV4-3
j_gene: TRBJ1-5
CDR3aa: CASSQDMTRDHQPQHF

len: 15
v_gene: TRBV2
j_gene: TRBJ1-2
CDR3aa: CASSEALAGGWGYTF

len: 12
v_gene: TRBV23-1
j_gene: TRBJ2-5
CDR3aa: CASSLSLGTQYF

len: 14
v_gene: TRBV3-1/TRBV3-2
j_gene: TRBJ1-1
CDR3aa: CASSQDRGNTEAFF

len: 13
v_gene: TRBV24-1
j_gene: TRBJ2-2
CDR3aa: CATSDYRGGELFF